This TCR beta chain came from a study of shared clonotypes between healthy human individuals. The CDR3 has 14 residues. V was clipped by 3 bases and J by 2 bases, with 12 bases between them. CDR1 is SGHDT and CDR2 is YYEEEE in the germline V gene. Assay: immunoSEQ multiplex PCR; the TCRdb copy retains only in-frame clones and omits some. The data show approximately 2.5 million clones, around 90% seen once. In its sample, this clone was seen once. This chain joins TRBV5-6 and TRBJ2-7; the D gene is possibly TRBD2 (6 bases). The specimen sequenced was naive CD4+ T cells sorted from blood. As for subset: CD45RA+ positively selected. The receptor comes from a man in his late teens or twenties in good health. CDR3 DNA: TGTGCCAGCAGCTCCCCCGGGGGAACCTACGAGCAGTACTTC. Translation: CASSSPGGTYEQYF. The complete variable domain, with remaining parts taken from reference TRBV5-6 and TRBJ2-7, reads DAGVTQSPTHLIKTRGQQVTLRCSPKSGHDTVSWYQQALGQGPQFIFQYYEEEERQRGNFPDRFSGHQFPNYSSELNVNALLLGDSALYLCASSSPGGTYEQYFGPGTRLTVT.